Sequencing of this T cell receptor (beta chain) was carried out in a study of blood T cell repertoires in COVID-19. The table came from immunoSEQ multiplex PCR; TCRdb's copy has only in-frame clones and leaves some out. Among approximately 270,000 clones listed, 85% to 90% were seen once. The CDR3 is made up of 15 amino acids. J gave up 0 bases and V 5 bases, and 5 bases lay outside the gene matches. Germline-derived CDR1 and CDR2 are LNHDA and SQIVND (reference sequence). This clone appeared a single time. Individuals aged about 18 to 100 years were recruited from 24 US areas. The receptor's source is a man aged 40-50 years who had recovered from COVID-19. The V call is TRBV19, the J call TRBJ2-5, with 8 nucleotides matching TRBD2. The sequenced sample consisted of PBMCs or T cells enriched from blood (not recorded which). The CDR3 here is CASSQAGENQETQYF. DNA of the CDR3: TGTGCCAGTAGTCAAGCGGGGGAGAACCAAGAGACCCAGTACTTC.